This T cell receptor (beta chain) was found in a study of OX40 agonist ivuxolimab in advanced cancers. Across the whole study: Prior therapy, whether anti-PD-1, anti-PD-L1 or anti-CTLA-4, was allowed, and less than 45% had some.

Some clones are missing from TCRdb's copy, which holds only in-frame ones; the method was immunoSEQ multiplex PCR. The sample lists more than 45,000 clones; about 83% were seen once. Trimming took 1 base from V and 3 from J, leaving 15 bases between them. The CDR3 runs 16 residues. Per the germline V gene, CDR1 is LGHNA and CDR2 is YSLEER. This receptor was identified in an adult with an advanced solid tumor such as melanoma, head and neck, liver or kidney cancer. The material was CD4+ or CD8+ T cells sorted from blood, obtained in a trial of the OX40 agonist ivuxolimab. The rearrangement uses TRBV4-3 and TRBJ2-5; D is possibly TRBD2 (6 bases). CDR3 nucleotides: TGCGCCAGCAGCCAAGGAATGGCGGGGAGAGAAGAGACCCAGTACTTC. Translated, it gives CASSQGMAGREETQYF.